A selection of T cell receptor beta chains follows, all from one sample in a study of response to subunit inactivated influenza vaccine. TCRdb passed the RT-PCR reads through MiXCR, listing each CDR3 protein once. In the table there are about 190,000 distinct CDR3 sequences, approximately 15% of which are singletons. The specimen comprised CD8+ T cells sorted from PBMCs, sampled more than 4 days after vaccination. The receptors come from a man over 45 who received an inactivated influenza vaccine. The CDR3 runs from the conserved cysteine through the conserved F or W. A D gene is named only where the DNA matches it firmly. Clone size is shown for a subset of rows, as once, few, many or a class of expanded clone.

D gene	clone size	V gene	J gene	CDR3 DNA	CDR3 protein
NA	NA	TRBV20-1	TRBJ1-2	TGCAGTGCTAGCAGCTACCCGGGAAGGGAATCAGCGGGGTACTATGGCTACACCTTC	CSASSYPGRESAGYYGYTF
NA	few	TRBV6-1	TRBJ1-5	TGTGCCAGCAGTGAATCGGACAGTAAGTCCCAGCATTTT	CASSESDSKSQHF
TRBD1	NA	TRBV6-5	TRBJ2-3	TGTGCCAGCAGTTACGCGACAGGGCTAAGGGAGGATACGCAGTATTTT	CASSYATGLREDTQYF
NA	many	TRBV5-1	TRBJ2-1	TGCGCCAGCAGCTTGAACGGTGCGCCAGAGCAGTTCTTC	CASSLNGAPEQFF
TRBD2	many	TRBV29-1	TRBJ2-1	TGCAGCGTAAGGACTAGCGGGAAGACGTTCTTC	CSVRTSGKTFF
NA	few	TRBV20-1	TRBJ2-5	TGCAGTGCTAGATCAACCGGGACCAAACAAGAGACCCAGTACTTC	CSARSTGTKQETQYF
TRBD2	NA	TRBV9	TRBJ2-1	TGTGCCAGCAGCGTAGGGAGCGTGGTAGCGGGAGGCTACAATGAGCAGTTCTTC	CASSVGSVVAGGYNEQFF
TRBD1	NA	TRBV7-9	TRBJ2-7	TGTGCCAGCAGCCCCGGACAGGGGAGCTCCGACGAGCAGTACTTC	CASSPGQGSSDEQYF
NA	many	TRBV20-1	TRBJ1-1	TGCAGTGCTAGAGATCTGGGCAGGTGGATGAACACTGAAGCTTTCTTT	CSARDLGRWMNTEAFF
NA	few	TRBV4-3	TRBJ2-7	TGCGCCAGCAGCCAAGATCGGAATTCAGGGTTACGCGAGCAGTACTTC	CASSQDRNSGLREQYF
NA	NA	TRBV7-9	TRBJ2-3	TGTGCCAGCAGCCCAGTTGGGGGGGCGACAGATACGCAGTATTTT	CASSPVGGATDTQYF
NA	NA	TRBV7-9	TRBJ2-1	TGTGCCAGCAGCTCCCCGGTAGGGGAGAATGAGCAGTTCTTC	CASSSPVGENEQFF
NA	NA	TRBV10-3	TRBJ2-7	TGTGCCATCAGCGGGACGGAGGGTTGGGAGCAGTACTTC	CAISGTEGWEQYF
NA	NA	TRBV27	TRBJ2-5	TGTGCCAGCAGTTTTAGTGGCGGGACCGGTTCAGAGACCCAGTACTTC	CASSFSGGTGSETQYF
NA	NA	TRBV6-5	TRBJ1-2	TGTGCCAGCAGCTACCGGGGGCCAGCTAACTATGGCTACACCTTC	CASSYRGPANYGYTF
TRBD1	few	TRBV20-1	TRBJ1-5	TGCAGTGCTAGGCCCGACAGGGAATACAACAATCAGCCCCAGCATTTT	CSARPDREYNNQPQHF
TRBD1	NA	TRBV5-5	TRBJ2-7	TGTGCCAGCAGTGGTTGGACAGGGGAGAACGAGCAGTACTTC	CASSGWTGENEQYF
TRBD2	few	TRBV7-2	TRBJ2-2	TGTGCCAGCAGCTTAGTAGGACTAGTGAACACCGGGGAGCTGTTTTTT	CASSLVGLVNTGELFF
TRBD1	few	TRBV2	TRBJ2-7	TGTGCCAGCAGTGTGAGGGGGCTGTACGAGCAGTACTTC	CASSVRGLYEQYF
NA	few	TRBV20-1	TRBJ2-2	TGCAGTGCTAGAGAGTTAGTCCTGTCCGGGGAGCTGTTTTTT	CSARELVLSGELFF
NA	many	TRBV12-3/TRBV12-4	TRBJ2-2	TGTGCCAGCAGCCCTAATCAAGAGAACACCGGGGAGCTGTTTTTT	CASSPNQENTGELFF
TRBD2	NA	TRBV19	TRBJ2-1	TGTGCCAGTAGTATAGATCTGGCTAGCGGGACCTACAATGAGCAGTTCTTC	CASSIDLASGTYNEQFF
NA	NA	TRBV20-1	TRBJ2-4	TGCAGTGCTGTAGGAGGGCTAAAAAACATTCAGTACTTC	CSAVGGLKNIQYF
NA	few	TRBV12-3/TRBV12-4	TRBJ2-3	TGTGCCAGCCATAGGGGGGCTGGCGGACCTTTCACAGATACGCAGTATTTT	CASHRGAGGPFTDTQYF
TRBD2	NA	TRBV7-3	TRBJ2-7	TGTGCCAGCACCCTCCCCGGGGGACTAGTCAACGAGCAGTACTTC	CASTLPGGLVNEQYF
NA	NA	TRBV27	TRBJ2-2	TGTGCCAGCAGTTTTCGCAAGACAGAGGGAACCGGGGAGCTGTTTTTT	CASSFRKTEGTGELFF